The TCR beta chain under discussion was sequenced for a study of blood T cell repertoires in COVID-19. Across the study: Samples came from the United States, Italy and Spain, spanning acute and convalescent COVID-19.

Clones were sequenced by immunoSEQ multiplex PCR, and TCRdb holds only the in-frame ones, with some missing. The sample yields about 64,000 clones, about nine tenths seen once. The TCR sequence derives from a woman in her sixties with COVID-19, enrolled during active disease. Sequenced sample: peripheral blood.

The CDR3 protein is CASSLFGLAVYNEQFF. In DNA, the CDR3 is TGTGCCAGCAGTTTATTCGGACTAGCGGTATACAATGAGCAGTTCTTC. This chain links TRBV27 with TRBJ2-1; TRBD2 matches at 10 bases. V gave up 1 base and J gave up 4 bases; unmatched junction bases: 4. There are 16 residues in the CDR3. Germline lookup yields CDR1 MNHEY and CDR2 SMNVEV (reference sequence).